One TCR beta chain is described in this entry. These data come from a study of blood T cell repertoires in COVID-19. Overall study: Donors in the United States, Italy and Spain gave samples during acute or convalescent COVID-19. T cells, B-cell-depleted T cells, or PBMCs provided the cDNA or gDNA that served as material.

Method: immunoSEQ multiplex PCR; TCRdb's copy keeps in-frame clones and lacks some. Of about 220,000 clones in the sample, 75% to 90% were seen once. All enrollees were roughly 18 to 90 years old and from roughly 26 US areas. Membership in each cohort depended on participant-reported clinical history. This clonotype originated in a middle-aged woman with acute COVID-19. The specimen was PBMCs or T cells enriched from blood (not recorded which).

This CDR3 reads CASSVGTGGNEQFF. The DNA of the CDR3 is TGTGCCAGCAGTGTTGGGACAGGGGGCAATGAGCAGTTCTTC. This chain links TRBV6-4 with TRBJ2-1, with 11 nucleotides matching TRBD1. Trimming cost V 4 bases and J 6 bases; bases outside gene matches: 2. This CDR3 has 14 residues. Germline V gives CDR1 MRHNA, CDR2 SNTAGT.